The source of this T cell receptor beta chain is a study of T cell changes during pregnancy in multiple sclerosis. Here immunoSEQ multiplex PCR was the method, and the copy in TCRdb shows in-frame clones only, minus some. Of some 70,000 clones in the sample, about 90% were seen once. The receptor was isolated from a female donor in good health, enrolled as a control in a pregnancy study. The sequences come from peripheral blood, collected in the second trimester of pregnancy.

CDR3 DNA: TGTGCCAGCTCACCGAGCATTGCCGAGACCCAGTACTTC. Encoded protein: CASSPSIAETQYF. This chain uses TRBV18 with TRBJ2-5, with D hard to call. V shed 3 bases and J shed 5 bases, with 10 bases lying between them. This CDR3 spans 13 amino acids. Germline values: CDR1 KGHSH, CDR2 LQKENI.